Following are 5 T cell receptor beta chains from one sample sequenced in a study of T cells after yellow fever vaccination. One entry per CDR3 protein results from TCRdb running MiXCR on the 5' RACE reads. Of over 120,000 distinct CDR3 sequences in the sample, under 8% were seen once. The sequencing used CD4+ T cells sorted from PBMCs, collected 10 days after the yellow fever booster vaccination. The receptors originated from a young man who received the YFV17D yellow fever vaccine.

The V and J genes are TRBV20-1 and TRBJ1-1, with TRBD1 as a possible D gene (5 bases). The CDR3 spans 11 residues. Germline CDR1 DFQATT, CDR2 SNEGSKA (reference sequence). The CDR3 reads CTGPRNTEAFF. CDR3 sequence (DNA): TGCACGGGGCCGAGGAACACTGAAGCTTTCTTT.

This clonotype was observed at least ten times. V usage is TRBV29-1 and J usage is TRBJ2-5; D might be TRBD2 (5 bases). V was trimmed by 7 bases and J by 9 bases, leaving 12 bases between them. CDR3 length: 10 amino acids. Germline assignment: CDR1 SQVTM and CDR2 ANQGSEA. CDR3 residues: CSGRQEAQYF. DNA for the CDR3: TGCAGCGGACGCCAGGAGGCCCAGTACTTC.

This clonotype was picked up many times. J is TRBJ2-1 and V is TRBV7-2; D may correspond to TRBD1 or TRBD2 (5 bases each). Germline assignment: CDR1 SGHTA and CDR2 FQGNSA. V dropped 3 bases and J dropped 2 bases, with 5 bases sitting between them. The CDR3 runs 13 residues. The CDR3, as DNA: TGTGCCAGCAGCTTGGGGGCCTACAATGAGCAGTTCTTC. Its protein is CASSLGAYNEQFF. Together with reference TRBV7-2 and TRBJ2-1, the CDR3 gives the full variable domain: GAGVSQSPSNKVTEKGKDVELRCDPISGHTALYWYRQSLGQGLEFLIYFQGNSAPDKSGLPSDRFSAERTGGSVSTLTIQRTQQEDSAVYLCASSLGAYNEQFFGPGTRLTVL.

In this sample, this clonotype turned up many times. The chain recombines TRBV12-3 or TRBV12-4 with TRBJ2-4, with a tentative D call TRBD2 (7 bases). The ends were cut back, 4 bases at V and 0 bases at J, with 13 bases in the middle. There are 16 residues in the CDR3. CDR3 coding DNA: TGTGCCAGCAGTTGGGAGGGGACACTAGCCAAAAACATTCAGTACTTC. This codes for CASSWEGTLAKNIQYF.

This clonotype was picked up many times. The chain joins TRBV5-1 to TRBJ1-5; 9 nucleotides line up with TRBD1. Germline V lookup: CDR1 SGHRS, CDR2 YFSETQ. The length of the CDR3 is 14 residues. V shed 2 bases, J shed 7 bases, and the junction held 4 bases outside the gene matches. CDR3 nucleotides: TGCGCCAGCAGCTTCACAGGGGGCGGGCAGCCCCAGCATTTT. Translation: CASSFTGGGQPQHF.